Listed below are T cell receptor beta chains from one sample, sequenced in a study of sequential checkpoint blockade in melanoma. Method: immunoSEQ multiplex PCR; TCRdb's copy keeps in-frame clones and lacks some. This sample has more than 3,000 clones, with roughly 24% found just once. The sample here was tumor tissue (inferred from file names), taken from a patient given nivolumab and ipilimumab in sequence. Every receptor here comes from a human donor with melanoma. The CDR3 runs from the conserved cysteine through the conserved F or W. D genes are given only for firm matches. Where a row states a size, it is once, few, many or the class of an expanded clone; other rows omit it.

TRBV11-3	TRBJ2-5	TRBD1	many	TGTGCCAGCAGCCTAAAGACAGGGGTAGAGACCCAGTACTTC	CASSLKTGVETQYF
TRBV30	TRBJ2-2	-	few	TGTGCCTGGAGGTCGGGACCGGGGGTGTTTTTT	CAWRSGPGVFF
TRBV9	TRBJ2-3	TRBD1	medium-sized	TGTGCCAGCAGCATTCCGGCTTTGGGGACAGAGTTTACAGATACGCAGTATTTT	CASSIPALGTEFTDTQYF
TRBV11-3	TRBJ2-3	TRBD2	medium-sized	TGTGCCAGCAGCCTGGTCCTGGGGGGAGGGGATACGCAGTATTTT	CASSLVLGGGDTQYF
TRBV19	TRBJ1-2	TRBD1	-	TGTGCCAGTAGTATATCCCGGACAGGGAACTATGGCTACACCTTC	CASSISRTGNYGYTF
TRBV11-3	TRBJ2-4	-	many	TGTGCCAGCAGCTTCGTAGGGGTAGCCAAAAACATTCAGTACTTC	CASSFVGVAKNIQYF
TRBV6-8	TRBJ2-7	TRBD2	-	TGTGCCAGCACCCCGGGGGGGCAGAGGATCCTCGAGCAGTACTTC	CASTPGGQRILEQYF
TRBV28	TRBJ1-3	-	few	TGTGCCAGCAGTCCCACGTGGGGGCGAAACACCATATATTTT	CASSPTWGRNTIYF
TRBV29-1	TRBJ2-7	-	-	TGCAGCGTTGCGACAGGGAGGTCCTACGAGCAGTACTTC	CSVATGRSYEQYF
TRBV11-3	TRBJ2-7	-	-	TGTGCCAGCAGCTCCCCTCCGGTGGGAAGCTCCTACGAGCAGTACTTC	CASSSPPVGSSYEQYF
TRBV6-8	TRBJ2-1	TRBD2	medium-sized	TGTGCCAGCAGTTACGGGGTCGGGGGGTTTGTATTCTTC	CASSYGVGGFVFF
TRBV6-8	TRBJ2-5	-	medium-sized	TGTGCCAGCAGTCCCCGCCCATGGAGGCGGGAGACCCAGTACTTC	CASSPRPWRRETQYF
TRBV6-8	TRBJ1-6	-	-	TGTGCCAGTCGAAGAGCGGGGGAGACCTATAATTCACCCCTCCACTTT	CASRRAGETYNSPLHF
TRBV9	TRBJ2-5	TRBD1	-	TGTGCCAGCAGCGTAGCGCCGACAGGGCAAGAGACCCAGTACTTC	CASSVAPTGQETQYF
TRBV6-8	TRBJ2-3	TRBD2	-	TGTGCCACGGGACTAGCGGTTCGCACAGATACGCAGTATTTT	CATGLAVRTDTQYF
TRBV6-8	TRBJ2-3	TRBD2	-	TGTGCCAGCAGGGGGGGGATGTACGCAGATACGCAGTATTTT	CASRGGMYADTQYF
TRBV6-8	TRBJ1-1	TRBD1	medium-sized	TGTGCCATCAGTGGAGGGACAGGGGGCGGGACTGAAGCTTTCTTT	CAISGGTGGGTEAFF
TRBV6-8	TRBJ1-1	TRBD1	-	TGTGCCAGCGGATTGCTAAACGAAAACAGGGGGCAGCTCTTT	CASGLLNENRGQLF
TRBV28	TRBJ2-7	-	-	TGTGCCAGCAGCCCCCAGGCCTACGAGCAGTACTTC	CASSPQAYEQYF
TRBV6-8	TRBJ2-3	-	-	TGTGCCAGCAGTATAAGGACTACCTCAGATACGCAGTATTTT	CASSIRTTSDTQYF
TRBV11-3	TRBJ2-5	TRBD2	many	TGTGCCAGCAGCTTACTAGAAGCGGGGCAAGAGACCCAGTACTTC	CASSLLEAGQETQYF
TRBV19	TRBJ1-2	-	-	TGTGCCAGTAGTATTTCCCGTCTGCCTAACTATGGCTACACCTTC	CASSISRLPNYGYTF
TRBV6-8	TRBJ2-1	TRBD1	few	TGTGCCAGCAGTGTTGACAGGGGGTGGAATGAGCAGTTCTTC	CASSVDRGWNEQFF
TRBV11-3	TRBJ2-3	TRBD2	-	TGTGCCAGCAGCTTGTCGGGCCTAGCGGAGGGGCGGGACACAGATACGCAGTATTTT	CASSLSGLAEGRDTDTQYF
TRBV11-3	TRBJ2-2	-	many	TGTGCCAGCAGCCCCGGTCGACCCCACACCGGGGAGCTGTTTTTT	CASSPGRPHTGELFF
TRBV18	TRBJ2-1	TRBD2	-	TGTGCCAGCTCACCTTGGGGACTAGCGGGGGATGAGCAGTTCTTC	CASSPWGLAGDEQFF
TRBV19	TRBJ2-1	-	-	TGTGCCAGTAGGAAGGGTAATGAGCAGTTCTTC	CASRKGNEQFF
TRBV9	TRBJ2-5	TRBD2	-	TGTGCCAGCAGTCGGCGGGCTAGCGGGGAACAAGAGACCCAGTACTTC	CASSRRASGEQETQYF
TRBV11-3	TRBJ2-2	TRBD2	many	TGTGCCAGCAGCTCTAGCGGGAACACCGGGGAGCTGTTTTTT	CASSSSGNTGELFF
TRBV5-1	TRBJ2-1	TRBD1	-	TGCGCCAGCAGCTTGCCGTCCCGGCAGGGGGCGAGTATCTCCTACAATGAGCAGTTCTTC	CASSLPSRQGASISYNEQFF
TRBV29-1	TRBJ2-7	-	-	TGCAGCGTTACTCGAAATTTAGGGGACTACGAGCAGTACTTC	CSVTRNLGDYEQYF
TRBV6-8	TRBJ2-7	TRBD1	few	TGTGCCACTAGTCTGGGGACAGGGGGAACCTACGAGCAGTACTTC	CATSLGTGGTYEQYF
TRBV6-8	TRBJ1-6	TRBD1	-	TGTGCCAGCAGCCTAGGACAGGGGGGGTCACCCCTCCACTTT	CASSLGQGGSPLHF
TRBV7-1	TRBJ2-6	-	many	TGTGCCAGCAGCTTAAGGGGCCCTGACAACTCTGGGGCCAACGTCCTGACTTTC	CASSLRGPDNSGANVLTF
TRBV14	TRBJ2-6	-	-	TGTGCCAGCAGCCGACGGGGCGCGGGCATCTCTGGGGCCAACGTCCTGACTTTC	CASSRRGAGISGANVLTF
TRBV12-2	TRBJ2-4	-	few	TGTGCAAGTCGCTCCTATCAACTAGCGGGAATAGGAAAAAACATTCAGTACTTC	CASRSYQLAGIGKNIQYF
TRBV6-8	TRBJ1-2	-	-	TGTGCCAGCAGTTACGACGGAACCTATGGCTACACCTTC	CASSYDGTYGYTF
TRBV6-8	TRBJ2-7	TRBD1	-	TGTGCCAGCCTATCCGGGACAGGCTTCCTCGAGCAGTACTTC	CASLSGTGFLEQYF
TRBV6-8	TRBJ1-2	TRBD1	few	TGTGCCAGCAGACCTGGACAGGTTAACTATGGCTACACCTTC	CASRPGQVNYGYTF
TRBV5-1	TRBJ2-5	-	-	TGCGCCAGCAGCTTGTTCGCCCGCGGAGAGACCCAGTACTTC	CASSLFARGETQYF
TRBV14	TRBJ1-1	-	-	TGTGCCAGCAGCCAAGAGGCCACCTTGAACACTGAAGCTTTCTTT	CASSQEATLNTEAFF
TRBV19	TRBJ2-1	-	-	TGTGCCAGTACAGACAGCTACAATGAGCAGTTCTTC	CASTDSYNEQFF
TRBV11-3	TRBJ1-1	TRBD1	medium-sized	TGTGCCAGCAGCGCCACAGGGGGCAACATTGAAGCTTTCTTT	CASSATGGNIEAFF
TRBV6-8	TRBJ2-7	-	medium-sized	TGTGCCAGCACCCGAACTGCTAGTTCCGGCGAGCAGTACTTC	CASTRTASSGEQYF
TRBV28	TRBJ1-5	-	few	TGTGCCAGCAGTTTAGTATACAGAAGCAATCAGCCCCAGCATTTT	CASSLVYRSNQPQHF
TRBV6-8	TRBJ2-2	-	-	TGTGCCAGCAGTTACTCGACCACCGGGGAGCTGTTTTTT	CASSYSTTGELFF
TRBV2	TRBJ1-1	-	many	TGTGCCAGCAGCAGGGTGGTGGCGGACACTGAAGCTTTCTTT	CASSRVVADTEAFF